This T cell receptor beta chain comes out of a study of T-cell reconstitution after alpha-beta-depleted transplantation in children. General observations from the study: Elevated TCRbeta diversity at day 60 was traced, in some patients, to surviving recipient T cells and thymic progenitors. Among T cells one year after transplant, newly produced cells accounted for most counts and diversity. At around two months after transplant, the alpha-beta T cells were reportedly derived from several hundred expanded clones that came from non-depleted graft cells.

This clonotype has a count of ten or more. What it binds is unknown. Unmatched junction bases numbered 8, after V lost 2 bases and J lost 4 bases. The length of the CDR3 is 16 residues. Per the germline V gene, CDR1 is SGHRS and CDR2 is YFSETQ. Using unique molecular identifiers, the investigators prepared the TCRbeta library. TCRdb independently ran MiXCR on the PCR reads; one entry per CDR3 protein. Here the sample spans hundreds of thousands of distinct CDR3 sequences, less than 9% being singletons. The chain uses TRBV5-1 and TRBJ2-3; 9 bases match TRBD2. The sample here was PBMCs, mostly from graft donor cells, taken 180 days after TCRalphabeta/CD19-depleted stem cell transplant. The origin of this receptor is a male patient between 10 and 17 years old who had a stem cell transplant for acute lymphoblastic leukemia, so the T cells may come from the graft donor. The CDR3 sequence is CASSLGLAGAADTQYF. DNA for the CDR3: TGCGCCAGCAGCTTAGGATTAGCGGGAGCAGCAGATACGCAGTATTTT.